A single count supports the clone carrying this TCR beta chain. Its antigen is not known. V gave up 5 bases and J gave up 4 bases, with 11 bases separating them. Germline-derived CDR1 and CDR2 are SGHAT and FQNNGV. This CDR3 is 13 amino acids long. TCRdb's table, derived via immunoSEQ multiplex PCR, lists solely in-frame clones and lacks some. This table holds roughly 140,000 clones, about nine tenths found once. These data are taken from a study of Ad26.COV2.S vaccination and SARS-CoV-2 variants. Study-wide points: Reportedly, spike-specific CD8+ and CD4+ T cell responses achieved substantial breadth once vaccination had taken place.

The chain uses TRBV11-2 and TRBJ2-5; weak D call: TRBD1 (6 bases). Sequences were derived from peripheral blood, sampled after recovery from COVID-19. The sequence was collected from a human donor who had recovered from COVID-19. Written as DNA, the CDR3 is TGTGCCAGCAGCCCAACAGGGCGAGAGACCCAGTACTTC. The encoded protein is CASSPTGRETQYF. The variable domain in full, with the rest retrieved from reference TRBV11-2 and TRBJ2-5, is EAGVAQSPRYKIIEKRQSVAFWCNPISGHATLYWYQQILGQGPKLLIQFQNNGVVDDSQLPKDRFSAERLKGVDSTLKIQPAKLEDSAVYLCASSPTGRETQYFGPGTRLLVL.